This T cell receptor beta chain is drawn from a study of shared clonotypes between healthy human individuals. Study details: A donor's plate count was three for CD4 naive and three for CD4 memory; CD8 naive had two and CD8 memory one.

Over several immunoSEQ plates, each subset's genomic DNA was distributed in even portions. Per sorted-subset replicate PCR, input was approximately 180 ng DNA, representing around 29,000 T cell genomes. Produced via immunoSEQ multiplex PCR; TCRdb's table is partial and in-frame only. The sample records 600,000 to 750,000 clones, 80% to 95% being singletons. CDR3 length equals 14 residues. The germline V gene has CDR1 MNHEY and CDR2 SMNVEV (reference sequence). Trimming left V 4 bases short and J 2 bases short, with 12 bases between. This sequence joins TRBV27 and TRBJ2-7; D is perhaps TRBD1 (6 bases). The sample taken for sequencing was memory CD8+ T cells from PBMCs. Subset defined: CD45RO+ cells pooled with CCR7-negative TemRA cells. The source is a man younger than 35 in good health. Some clones in this sample may be carry-over from other donors' samples. For the CDR3, the DNA is TGTGCCAGCAGTTCCTTAGGACAGCCCTACGAGCAGTACTTC. Protein product: CASSSLGQPYEQYF.